The 12 T cell receptor beta chains below come from one sample, sequenced in a study of control samples from healthy donors and cancer patients. The table came from immunoSEQ multiplex PCR; TCRdb's copy has only in-frame clones and leaves some out. In the table there are fewer than 130,000 clones, 88% of which are singletons. Sequenced sample: PBMCs. The receptors were gathered from a woman aged 55 to 70 with lung cancer.

The chain is built from TRBV2 and TRBJ2-7, with 7 positions matching TRBD1. The trim removed 8 bases at V and 3 bases at J, leaving 7 bases unmatched. Per germline, CDR1 SNHLY and CDR2 FYNNEI. The CDR3 totals 13 residues. The CDR3 reads CASERDRNYEQYF. CDR3 nucleotides: TGTGCCAGCGAGAGGGACAGAAACTACGAGCAGTACTTC.

The chain joins TRBV7-8 to TRBJ1-2; D unclear. The ends were cut back, 1 base at V and 2 bases at J, with 5 bases in the middle. CDR3 length: 13 residues. CDR1 and CDR2 (germline): SGHVS, FQNEAQ. CDR3 amino acids: CASSLGRNYGYTF. CDR3 DNA sequence: TGTGCCAGCAGCTTAGGGCGGAACTATGGCTACACCTTC.

V and J are TRBV3-1 (or the pseudogene TRBV3-2) and TRBJ2-7; 9 positions match TRBD2. This CDR3 has 18 residues. V dropped 4 bases and J dropped 6; count of bases not matched to a gene: 19. CDR1 is LGHDT, CDR2 YNNKEL, per germline (reference sequence). CDR3 amino acids: CASSPLQGSGRNPSEQYF. CDR3 coding DNA: TGTGCCAGCAGCCCGTTACAAGGGAGCGGGAGGAACCCCTCCGAGCAGTACTTC.

This clone was found a few times. The chain uses TRBV11-2 and TRBJ2-3, with D possibly being TRBD1 (5 bases). Germline V gene lookup returns CDR1 SGHAT and CDR2 FQNNGV. The V gene lost 4 bases and the J gene lost 2 bases, with 16 bases spanning the gap. The CDR3 has 16 residues. As DNA, the CDR3 is TGTGCCAGCAGCTCTCAGCCAGCAGGGAACACAGATACGCAGTATTTT. Protein sequence: CASSSQPAGNTDTQYF.

The chain combines TRBV7-9 with TRBJ2-7; D gene ambiguous. Trimming pared 10 bases from V and 0 bases from J, leaving 13 bases between. The CDR3 covers 13 residues. Germline V gene sequence: CDR1 SEHNR, CDR2 FQNEAQ (reference sequence). Here the CDR3 DNA reads TGTGCCATAACGGAGAAGAGCTCCTACGAGCAGTACTTC. Amino acids: CAITEKSSYEQYF. Combining the CDR3 with reference TRBV7-9 and TRBJ2-7 gives the whole variable domain DTGVSQNPRHKITKRGQNVTFRCDPISEHNRLYWYRQTLGQGPEFLTYFQNEAQLEKSRLLSDRFSAERPKGSFSTLEIQRTEQGDSAMYLCAITEKSSYEQYFGPGTRLTVT.

This chain links TRBV19 with TRBJ1-5; TRBD1 might be the D (5 bases). Germline V gives CDR1 LNHDA, CDR2 SQIVND (reference sequence). The CDR3 spans 12 residues. V was trimmed by 5 bases and J by 9 bases, leaving 11 bases between them. This chain's CDR3 is CASSAFGGPQHF. The CDR3 region has the DNA TGTGCCAGTAGTGCCTTCGGGGGGCCCCAGCATTTT.

This sequence joins TRBV15 and TRBJ2-2, with D perhaps TRBD1 or TRBD2 (5 bases each). Germline V lookup: CDR1 LNHNV, CDR2 YYDKDF (reference sequence). The CDR3 contains 15 residues. Trimming stripped 3 bases from V and 3 bases from J, with 11 bases between. CDR3 nucleotides: TGTGCCACCAGCAGTCCCGGGACCTACACCGGGGAGCTGTTTTTT. Translating gives CATSSPGTYTGELFF.

V usage is TRBV6-2 or TRBV6-3 and J usage is TRBJ1-6; the match to TRBD1 covers 7 bases. V was pared by 0 bases and J by 6 bases, with 2 bases of the junction left unmatched. This CDR3 comprises 15 residues. In germline, CDR1 is MNHEY, CDR2 SVGEGT. The CDR3 DNA reads TGTGCCAGCAGTTACTCGACAGGGATTAATTCACCCCTCCACTTT. Translating gives CASSYSTGINSPLHF.

CDR3 protein: CASSERARGTEAFF. CDR3 in DNA: TGTGCCAGCAGTGAACGGGCGCGTGGCACTGAAGCTTTCTTT. The chain uses TRBV6-1 and TRBJ1-1; D remains ambiguous. The CDR3 length is 14 residues. V lost 2 bases to trimming and J lost 4 bases, with 11 bases between them. Germline V gene lookup returns CDR1 MNHNS and CDR2 SASEGT.

V is TRBV10-3 and J is TRBJ1-5; possibly TRBD1 for D (5 bases). Between the trimmed V and J ends, which lost 3 bases and 2 bases, there was a span of 8 bases. Germline CDR1 is ENHRY and CDR2 is SYGVKD. CDR3 length: 14 amino acids. The CDR3 nucleotides read TGTGCCATCAGTGAAGGGGAGGGCAATCAGCCCCAGCATTTT. This encodes CAISEGEGNQPQHF.

The chain recombines TRBV4-3 with TRBJ2-6, with D unclear. V shed 0 bases and J shed 1 base, with 19 bases lying between them. Per germline, CDR1 LGHNA and CDR2 YSLEER. The CDR3 consists of 20 residues. The DNA of the CDR3 is TGCGCCAGCAGCCAAGACGATCGGTTAGGGATAAATTCTGGGGCCAACGTCCTGACTTTC. As protein: CASSQDDRLGINSGANVLTF.

The V gene is TRBV6-2 or TRBV6-3, the J gene TRBJ1-2; no reliable D call. The CDR3 sequence is 14 residues long. V lost 2 bases to trimming and J lost 5 bases, with 12 bases between them. Germline CDR1 MNHEY, CDR2 SVGEGT. The CDR3 reads CASSYRRGQYGYTF. Written as DNA, the CDR3 is TGTGCCAGCAGTTACCGACGTGGGCAGTATGGCTACACCTTC.